These 26 T cell receptor beta chains originate from one sample sequenced in a study of shared clonotypes between healthy human individuals (dated by TCRdb to between 2020 and 2021). Libraries were made using the immunoSEQ multiplex PCR assay. Sourced from immuneACCESS, this table was stored by TCRdb with only in-frame sequences that have V and J called. A share of the clones is absent; for the studies checked, an unresolved V gene accounts for under half, and the remainder has no known explanation. Recorded for this sample are millions of clones; about 92% of them occurred a single time. Of the sample, 0.13% to 0.15% is held by the ten largest clones. The sequenced material came from naive CD4+ T cells sorted from blood. In the paper's terms, the cell subset or site label means: CD45RA+ positively selected. These receptors were obtained from a man aged 18 to 30 in good health.

The CDR3 coding sequence is TGTGCCACCGCGGTGGGGGGGTCGAACACTGAAGCTTTCTTT. It specifies CATAVGGSNTEAFF. The chain couples TRBV10-3 to TRBJ1-1; weak D call: TRBD1 (5 bases). Per the germline V gene, CDR1 is ENHRY and CDR2 is SYGVKD. V was cut by 10 bases and J by 1 base, with 16 bases left in between. The CDR3 spans 14 residues.

The chain has TRBV18 and TRBJ2-3; 9 bases agree with TRBD1. Germline V gives CDR1 KGHSH, CDR2 LQKENI. CDR3 size: 14 residues. V lost 3 bases and J lost 4; bases outside the gene matches: 2. The chain's CDR3 is CASSPTGGADTQYF. The CDR3, as DNA: TGTGCCAGCTCACCGACAGGGGGGGCAGATACGCAGTATTTT. The complete variable domain, with remaining parts taken from reference TRBV18 and TRBJ2-3, reads NAGVMQNPRHLVRRRGQEARLRCSPMKGHSHVYWYRQLPEEGLKFMVYLQKENIIDESGMPKERFSAEFPKEGPSILRIQQVVRGDSAAYFCASSPTGGADTQYFGPGTRLTVL.

The chain joins TRBV7-9 to TRBJ1-1, with unresolved D. Germline lookup yields CDR1 SEHNR and CDR2 FQNEAQ (reference sequence). The CDR3 totals 10 residues. V lost 5 bases to trimming and J lost 11 bases, with 9 bases between them. CDR3 sequence reads: CASSPVFAFF. CDR3 in DNA: TGTGCCAGCAGCCCCGTGTTTGCTTTCTTT.

This sequence joins TRBV6-1 and TRBJ2-2; 15 nucleotides line up with TRBD2. J gave up 4 bases and V 4 bases, and 1 base lay outside the gene matches. The CDR3 has 16 residues. Per the germline V gene, CDR1 is MNHNS and CDR2 is SASEGT. The CDR3 is CASSVGLAGGTGELFF. The DNA of the CDR3 is TGTGCCAGCAGTGTGGGACTAGCGGGAGGCACCGGGGAGCTGTTTTTT.

The chain is built from TRBV28 and TRBJ2-3; possibly TRBD1 or TRBD2 for D (5 bases each). V lost 8 bases to trimming and J lost 8 bases, with 14 bases between them. Germline CDR1 reads MDHEN; CDR2 reads SYDVKM. CDR3 length equals 12 residues. The CDR3 coding sequence is TGTGCCAGCCCCGGGAATGGGGGTACGCAGTATTTT. Its translation is CASPGNGGTQYF.

The rearrangement links TRBV10-1 to TRBJ2-5, with no clear D. TRBJ2-7 explains the end of the DNA better; the J call may be wrong. The CDR3 covers 11 residues. Looked up from germline, CDR1 is WNHNN and CDR2 is SYGVQD (reference sequence). The CDR3 sequence is CASSKGYEQYF. In DNA, the CDR3 is TGCGCCAGCAGTAAGGGCTACGAGCAGTACTTC.

This clone appeared a few times. The J gene is TRBJ1-5, the V gene TRBV28; D may be TRBD1 (5 bases). The CDR3 loop spans 13 amino acids. Germline CDR1 MDHEN, CDR2 SYDVKM. The V end lost 7 bases, the J end lost 9 bases, and 16 bases lay between the germline ends. The CDR3 region has the DNA TGTGCCAGCATCCTGCGGGGACGGACGCCCCAGCATTTT. Translated, it gives CASILRGRTPQHF.

The chain has TRBV11-2 and TRBJ1-1, with D hard to call. Trimming pared 5 bases from V and 1 base from J, leaving 11 bases between. The CDR3 length is 14 residues. The germline V gene has CDR1 SGHAT and CDR2 FQNNGV. The CDR3 DNA sequence: TGTGCCAGCAGCGCACTAACGGCGAACACTGAAGCTTTCTTT. Residues: CASSALTANTEAFF.

In its sample, this clone was seen a few times. The rearrangement joins TRBV7-9 to TRBJ2-3, with 7 bases aligning to TRBD2. Trimming cost V 1 base and J 2 bases; bases outside gene matches: 3. The germline V gene encodes CDR1 SEHNR and CDR2 FQNEAQ (reference sequence). CDR3 length: 15 residues. CDR3 sequence: CASSLDRDYTDTQYF. CDR3 coding DNA: TGTGCCAGCAGCTTAGACCGGGACTACACAGATACGCAGTATTTT.

CDR3 bases: TGTGCCAGCAGCTTGGTTTGGGGTCCTAGCACAGATACGCAGTATTTT. This gives the protein CASSLVWGPSTDTQYF. V and J are TRBV5-6 and TRBJ2-3, with D uncertain. There are 16 residues in the CDR3. Looked up from germline, CDR1 is SGHDT and CDR2 is YYEEEE. Trimming took off 0 bases at V and 0 bases at J, with 11 bases between the two ends.

The rearrangement uses TRBV7-9 and TRBJ2-3; 10 bases align to TRBD2. The V gene's germline CDR1 is SEHNR and CDR2 FQNEAQ (reference sequence). V was pared by 4 bases and J by 2 bases, with 3 bases of the junction left unmatched. The CDR3 length is 15 residues. The CDR3 coding sequence is TGTGCCAGCAGCTCCAGCGGGAGGGACACAGATACGCAGTATTTT. It specifies CASSSSGRDTDTQYF.

The V and J genes are TRBV6-5 and TRBJ2-1; D not certain. The length of the CDR3 is 13 residues. V lost 5 bases, J lost 10 bases, and 15 bases lay in between. CDR1 and CDR2 from the germline V gene are MNHEY and SVGAGI. The CDR3 spells CASSDTVRNEQFF. CDR3 in DNA: TGTGCCAGCAGTGACACCGTCAGAAACGAGCAGTTCTTC.

V gene TRBV28 combines with J gene TRBJ1-5; the D is unclear. The germline CDR1 and CDR2 sequences are MDHEN and SYDVKM. Trimming pared 2 bases from V and 4 bases from J, leaving 12 bases between. CDR3 length: 15 amino acids. For the CDR3, the DNA is TGTGCCAGCAGTTTACTACTCGGAGGGAATCAGCCCCAGCATTTT. This encodes CASSLLLGGNQPQHF.

The gene calls are TRBV5-1 and TRBJ2-7, with 10 bases fitting TRBD2. This CDR3 comprises 16 residues. CDR1 SGHRS and CDR2 YFSETQ come from the germline V gene. The junction had 5 bases not matched to a gene; V was cut back by 0 bases and J by 2 bases. CDR3 protein: CASSLAMSGGAYEQYF. The CDR3 DNA sequence: TGCGCCAGCAGCTTGGCCATGAGCGGGGGGGCCTACGAGCAGTACTTC.

This clone was counted a few times. The CDR3 DNA reads TGTGCCTGCAATCCGGGACAGGGGAACTATGGCTACACCTTC. Amino acid sequence: CACNPGQGNYGYTF. This chain links TRBV30 with TRBJ1-2; 10 positions agree with TRBD1. After removal of 6 bases from V and 2 bases from J, the junction contained 6 bases not matched to a gene. The CDR3 runs 14 residues. Germline loops: CDR1 GTSNPN, CDR2 SVGIG (reference sequence).

CDR3 sequence: CAWSVLRGWEGGYTF. The DNA of the CDR3 is TGTGCCTGGAGTGTACTAAGAGGTTGGGAGGGAGGCTACACCTTC. The rearrangement links TRBV30 to TRBJ1-2; no clear D. V dropped 0 bases and J dropped 8 bases, with 19 bases sitting between them. The CDR3 runs 15 residues. Germline V gene sequence: CDR1 GTSNPN, CDR2 SVGIG (reference sequence). The full variable domain, completed using reference TRBV30 and TRBJ1-2, is SQTIHQWPATLVQPVGSPLSLECTVEGTSNPNLYWYRQAAGRGLQLLFYSVGIGQISSEVPQNLSASRPQDRQFILSSKKLLLSDSGFYLCAWSVLRGWEGGYTFGSGTRLTVV.

The V gene is TRBV11-2, the J gene TRBJ2-5; D gene ambiguous. In germline, CDR1 is SGHAT, CDR2 FQNNGV. The CDR3 spans 14 residues. Trimming took off 5 bases at V and 0 bases at J, with 10 bases between the two ends. CDR3 amino acids: CASSPGRNQETQYF. The CDR3 bases are TGTGCCAGCAGCCCAGGACGCAACCAAGAGACCCAGTACTTC.

The rearrangement links TRBV29-1 to TRBJ1-1; D remains unclear. Germline V gene data show CDR1 as SQVTM and CDR2 as ANQGSEA. The CDR3 is 13 amino acids. The germline V and J ends were trimmed by 0 bases and 6 bases, with 11 bases remaining between them. The CDR3 region is CSVEDLGWAEAFF. The CDR3 DNA reads as TGCAGCGTTGAAGATCTTGGGTGGGCTGAAGCTTTCTTT. Together with reference TRBV29-1 and TRBJ1-1, the CDR3 gives the full variable domain: SAVISQKPSRDICQRGTSLTIQCQVDSQVTMMFWYRQQPGQSLTLIATANQGSEATYESGFVIDKFPISRPNLTFSTLTVSNMSPEDSSIYLCSVEDLGWAEAFFGQGTRLTVV.

V and J are TRBV10-3 and TRBJ2-3, with 8 bases fitting TRBD1. Per germline, CDR1 ENHRY and CDR2 SYGVKD. The CDR3 consists of 13 residues. V gave up 7 bases and J gave up 4 bases; unmatched junction bases: 4. CDR3 nucleotide sequence: TGTGCCATCAACGCAGGGGGCTCAGATACGCAGTATTTT. This encodes CAINAGGSDTQYF.

The V call is TRBV9, the J call TRBJ2-1; weak D call: TRBD1 (6 bases). V gave up 3 bases and J gave up 1 base, with 11 bases separating them. The length of the CDR3 is 15 residues. The germline V gene has CDR1 SGDLS and CDR2 YYNGEE. In nucleotides, the CDR3 is TGTGCCAGCAGCGGACAGACAGGATCCTACAATGAGCAGTTCTTC. Protein product: CASSGQTGSYNEQFF.

The count of this clone is one. The rearrangement uses TRBV6-5 and TRBJ2-4, with 7 bases fitting TRBD1. Trimming took 6 bases from V and 6 from J; bases not matched to a gene: 8. Germline V gene sequence: CDR1 MNHEY, CDR2 SVGAGI. The CDR3 extends over 14 amino acids. CDR3 sequence: CASSPIQGSNIQYF. DNA of the CDR3: TGTGCCAGCAGCCCCATACAGGGGTCAAACATTCAGTACTTC.

The chain recombines TRBV2 with TRBJ1-2; 8 bases align to TRBD1. The ends lost 5 bases at V and 4 bases at J; junction bases unmatched: 3. The V gene's germline CDR1 is SNHLY and CDR2 FYNNEI. CDR3 length: 13 amino acids. This CDR3 reads CASSLDRVYGYTF. CDR3 DNA sequence: TGTGCCAGCAGTCTGGACAGGGTCTATGGCTACACCTTC.

The CDR3 sequence: CASSSDRTVYAGNTIYF. The CDR3 nucleotides are TGTGCCAGCAGCTCGGACCGCACCGTATATGCTGGAAACACCATATATTTT. V usage is TRBV5-8 and J usage is TRBJ1-3; D remains ambiguous. Between the trimmed V and J ends, which lost 3 bases and 2 bases, there was a span of 18 bases. This CDR3 has 17 residues. Germline V gene lookup returns CDR1 SGHTS and CDR2 YDEGEE. Drawing the rest from reference TRBV5-8 and TRBJ1-3, the complete variable domain is EAGVTQSPTHLIKTRGQQATLRCSPISGHTSVYWYQQALGLGLQFLLWYDEGEERNRGNFPPRFSGRQFPNYSSELNVNALELEDSALYLCASSSDRTVYAGNTIYFGEGSWLTVV.

The J gene is TRBJ1-2, the V gene TRBV5-4; 9 nucleotides agree with TRBD1. Germline CDR1 SGHNT, CDR2 YYREEE (reference sequence). This CDR3 region has 14 residues. Trimming took 3 bases from V and 6 from J; bases not matched to a gene: 6. DNA of the CDR3: TGTGCCAGCAGCTCTCGACAGGGGGGGAATGGCTACACCTTC. Its protein is CASSSRQGGNGYTF.

This rearrangement joins TRBV7-2 to TRBJ2-7; D is possibly TRBD2 (5 bases). Trimming stripped 5 bases from V and 6 bases from J, with 14 bases between. The germline gives CDR1 SGHTA, CDR2 FQGNSA. The CDR3 loop spans 13 amino acids. The CDR3, as DNA: TGTGCCAGCAGCCCCCAAGGGAGCGGCGAGCAGTACTTC. It specifies CASSPQGSGEQYF.

J is TRBJ2-2 and V is TRBV30; 9 bases fit TRBD1. The germline gives CDR1 GTSNPN, CDR2 SVGIG (reference sequence). J gave up 7 bases and V 7 bases, and 7 bases lay outside the gene matches. This CDR3 is built from 13 residues. CDR3 DNA sequence: TGTGCCTCACAGGGGGCCATGGGCGGGGAGCTGTTTTTT. Translating it yields CASQGAMGGELFF. Looking up the rest from reference TRBV30 and TRBJ2-2 gives the full variable domain: SQTIHQWPATLVQPVGSPLSLECTVEGTSNPNLYWYRQAAGRGLQLLFYSVGIGQISSEVPQNLSASRPQDRQFILSSKKLLLSDSGFYLCASQGAMGGELFFGEGSRLTVL.